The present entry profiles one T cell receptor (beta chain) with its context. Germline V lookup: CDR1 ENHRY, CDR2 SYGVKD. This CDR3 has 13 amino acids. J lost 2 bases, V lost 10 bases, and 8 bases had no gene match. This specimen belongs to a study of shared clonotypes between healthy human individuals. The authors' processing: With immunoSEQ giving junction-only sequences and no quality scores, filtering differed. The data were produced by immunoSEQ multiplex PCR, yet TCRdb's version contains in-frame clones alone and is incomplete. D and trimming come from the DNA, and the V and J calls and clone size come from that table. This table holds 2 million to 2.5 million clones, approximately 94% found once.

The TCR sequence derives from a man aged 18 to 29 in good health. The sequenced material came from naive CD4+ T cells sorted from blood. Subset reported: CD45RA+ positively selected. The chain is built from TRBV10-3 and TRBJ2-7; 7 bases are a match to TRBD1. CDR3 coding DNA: TGTGCCACCCGAGACAGGGCTCCCTACGAGCAGTACTTC. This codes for CATRDRAPYEQYF.